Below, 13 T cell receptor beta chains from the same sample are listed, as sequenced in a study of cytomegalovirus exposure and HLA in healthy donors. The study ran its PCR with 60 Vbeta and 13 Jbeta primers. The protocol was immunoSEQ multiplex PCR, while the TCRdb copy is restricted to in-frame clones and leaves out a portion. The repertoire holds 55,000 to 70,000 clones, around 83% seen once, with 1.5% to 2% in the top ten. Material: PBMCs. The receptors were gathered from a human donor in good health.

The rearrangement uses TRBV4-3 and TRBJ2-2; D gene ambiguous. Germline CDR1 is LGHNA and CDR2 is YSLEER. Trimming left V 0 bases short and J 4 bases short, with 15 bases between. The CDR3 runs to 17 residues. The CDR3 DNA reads TGCGCCAGCAGCCAAGATCCTTATAGCCCGAGCACCGGGGAGCTGTTTTTT. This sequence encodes CASSQDPYSPSTGELFF.

The CDR3 is CASSLGLAGGLVNEQFF. In DNA form, the CDR3 reads TGTGCCAGCAGCTTAGGGCTAGCGGGAGGGTTGGTCAATGAGCAGTTCTTC. The chain recombines TRBV11-3 with TRBJ2-1; the match to TRBD2 covers 12 bases. The V gene's germline CDR1 is SGHNT and CDR2 YENEEA. The V and J ends lost 1 base and 6 bases, in that order; junction bases with no gene match: 7. CDR3 length: 17 residues.

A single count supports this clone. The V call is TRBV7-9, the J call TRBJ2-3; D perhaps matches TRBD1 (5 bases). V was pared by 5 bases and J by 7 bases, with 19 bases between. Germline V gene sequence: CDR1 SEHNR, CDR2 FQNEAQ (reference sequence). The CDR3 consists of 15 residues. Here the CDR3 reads CASSHRTLPPNTQYF. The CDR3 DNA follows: TGTGCCAGCAGCCATCGGACACTACCGCCTAATACGCAGTATTTT.

The CDR3 is CASSPFTSPRTYNEQFF. The CDR3 region has the DNA TGTGCCAGCAGCCCGTTTACTAGCCCCCGTACCTACAATGAGCAGTTCTTC. The chain has TRBV5-4 and TRBJ2-1; weak D call: TRBD2 (6 bases). Per the germline V gene, CDR1 is SGHNT and CDR2 is YYREEE (reference sequence). The germline V and J ends were trimmed by 4 bases and 2 bases, with 19 bases remaining between them. This CDR3 is 17 amino acids long. Drawing the rest from reference TRBV5-4 and TRBJ2-1, the complete variable domain is ETGVTQSPTHLIKTRGQQVTLRCSSQSGHNTVSWYQQALGQGPQFIFQYYREEENGRGNFPPRFSGLQFPNYSSELNVNALELDDSALYLCASSPFTSPRTYNEQFFGPGTRLTVL.

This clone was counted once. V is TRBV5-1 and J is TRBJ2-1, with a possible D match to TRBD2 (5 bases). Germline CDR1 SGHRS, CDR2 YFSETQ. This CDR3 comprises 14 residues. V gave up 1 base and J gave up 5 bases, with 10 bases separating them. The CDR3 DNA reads TGCGCCAGCAGCTTGCGGGGAATGAACAATGAGCAGTTCTTC. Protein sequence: CASSLRGMNNEQFF.

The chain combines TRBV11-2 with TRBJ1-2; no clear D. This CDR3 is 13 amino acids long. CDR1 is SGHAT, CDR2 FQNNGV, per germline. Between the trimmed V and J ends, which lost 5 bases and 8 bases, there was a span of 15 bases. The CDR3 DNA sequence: TGTGCCAGCAGCCTTACTCTCGTCGGGGGCTACACCTTC. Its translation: CASSLTLVGGYTF.

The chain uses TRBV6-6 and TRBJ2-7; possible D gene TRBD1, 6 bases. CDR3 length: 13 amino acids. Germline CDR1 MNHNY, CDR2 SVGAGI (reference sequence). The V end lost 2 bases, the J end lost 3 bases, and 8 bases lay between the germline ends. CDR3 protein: CASSYQDSYEQYF. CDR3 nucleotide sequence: TGTGCCAGCAGTTACCAGGACAGCTACGAGCAGTACTTC.

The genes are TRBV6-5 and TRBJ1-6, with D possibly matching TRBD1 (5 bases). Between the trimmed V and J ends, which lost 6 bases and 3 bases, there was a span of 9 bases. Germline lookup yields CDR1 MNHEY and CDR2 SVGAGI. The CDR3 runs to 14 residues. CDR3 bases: TGTGCCAGCAGCACCGACAGCTATAATTCACCCCTCCACTTT. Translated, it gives CASSTDSYNSPLHF.

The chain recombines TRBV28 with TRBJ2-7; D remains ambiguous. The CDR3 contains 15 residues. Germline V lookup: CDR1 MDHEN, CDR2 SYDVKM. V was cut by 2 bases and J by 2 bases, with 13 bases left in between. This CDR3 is CASSLGQIQAYEQYF. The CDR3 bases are TGTGCCAGCAGTTTAGGGCAAATACAAGCCTACGAGCAGTACTTC.

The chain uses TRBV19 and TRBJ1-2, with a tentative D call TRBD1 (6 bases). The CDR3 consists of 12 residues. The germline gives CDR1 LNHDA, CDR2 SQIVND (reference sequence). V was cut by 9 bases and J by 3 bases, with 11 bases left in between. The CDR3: CASYRVDYGYTF. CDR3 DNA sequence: TGTGCCAGCTACAGGGTAGACTATGGCTACACCTTC.

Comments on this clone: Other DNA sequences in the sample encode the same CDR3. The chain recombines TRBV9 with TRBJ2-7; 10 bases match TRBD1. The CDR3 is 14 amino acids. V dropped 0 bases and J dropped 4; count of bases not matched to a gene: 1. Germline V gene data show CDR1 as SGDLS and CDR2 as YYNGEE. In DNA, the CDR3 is TGTGCCAGCAGCGTAGGGGACAGGGGTTACGAGCAGTACTTC. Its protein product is CASSVGDRGYEQYF.

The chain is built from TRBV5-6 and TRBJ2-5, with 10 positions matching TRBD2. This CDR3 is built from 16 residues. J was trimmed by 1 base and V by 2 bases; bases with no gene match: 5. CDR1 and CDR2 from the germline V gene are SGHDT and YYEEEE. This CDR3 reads CASSFLSGGIQETQYF. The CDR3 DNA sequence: TGTGCCAGCAGCTTTCTTAGCGGGGGGATCCAAGAGACCCAGTACTTC. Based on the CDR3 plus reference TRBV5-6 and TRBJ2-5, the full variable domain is DAGVTQSPTHLIKTRGQQVTLRCSPKSGHDTVSWYQQALGQGPQFIFQYYEEEERQRGNFPDRFSGHQFPNYSSELNVNALLLGDSALYLCASSFLSGGIQETQYFGPGTRLLVL.

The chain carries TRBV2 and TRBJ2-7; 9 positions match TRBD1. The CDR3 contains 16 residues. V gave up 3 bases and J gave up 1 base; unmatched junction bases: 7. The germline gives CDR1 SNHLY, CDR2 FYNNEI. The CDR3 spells CASSEWTGVPSYEQYF. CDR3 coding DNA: TGTGCCAGCAGTGAGTGGACAGGGGTTCCATCCTACGAGCAGTACTTC.